These T cell receptor delta chains were read from a single sample in a study of Vδ1+ human thymocytes. TCRdb reprocessed the multiplex PCR reads using CATT. This sample has about 27,000 delta-chain clones, with approximately 7% found just once. Source material: Vdelta1+ gamma-delta thymocytes from the thymus. The receptors shown here come from a girl less than two years old who had congenital heart surgery. Both conserved end residues are part of each CDR3. D genes are given only for firm matches. Clone size is given for some rows only: seen once, a few or many times, or a class if the clone is expanded.

V,size,D,J,DNA,CDR3
TRDV1,-,-,TRDJ1,TGTGCTCTTGGGGAACCGGAAGGGTACACCGATAAACTCATCTTT,CALGEPEGYTDKLIF
TRDV1,-,TRDD3,TRDJ1,TGTGCTCTTGGGGCACAACCCAACTTCCGTAAGCTGGGGGAAAACACCGATAAACTCATCTTT,CALGAQPNFRKLGENTDKLIF
TRDV1,few,-,TRDJ1,TGTGCTCTTATGGCCTTCCCTCTACTAGGGGACACCGATAAACTCATCTTT,CALMAFPLLGDTDKLIF
TRDV1,-,-,TRDJ1,TGTGCTCTTGGGGAACTTTCGGCAAGTGGAGGGGACCGGAGGTATAAACTCATCTTT,CALGELSASGGDRRYKLIF
TRDV1,-,TRDD3,TRDJ1,TGTGCTCTTGGGGAAGGGAGGCAGGGGATAGTGAAACTCATCTTT,CALGEGRQGIVKLIF
TRDV1,few,TRDD2,TRDJ1,TGTGCTCTTGGGGACCCTTCCTACGGGTGGGGAGATAAACTCATCTTT,CALGDPSYGWGDKLIF
TRDV1,few,-,TRDJ1,TGTGCTCTTGGGGAACTGTATCAGGATGACTCGGCGAGTAAACTCATCTTT,CALGELYQDDSASKLIF
TRDV1,few,-,TRDJ1,TGTGCTCTTGGGGAATCTCCCTTCCTACGGGGAATACTTGGGGGATACCCGTTTTCTGCCGATAAACTCATCTTT,CALGESPFLRGILGGYPFSADKLIF
TRDV1,few,-,TRDJ1,TGTGCTCTTGGGGAACTAGTAGGTCTACTCAGCCCACTGTCAGGTAAACTCATCTTT,CALGELVGLLSPLSGKLIF
TRDV1,-,-,TRDJ1,TGTGCTCTTGATAAGAAGGTCCACTACCGTTACACCGATAAACTCATCTTT,CALDKKVHYRYTDKLIF
TRDV1,few,TRDD3,TRDJ1,TGTGCTCTTGGGGAACATTATCCCTCCATCCTACGGACTGGGGGGCCTTACACCGATAAACTCATCTTT,CALGEHYPSILRTGGPYTDKLIF
TRDV1,-,TRDD3,TRDJ1,TGTGCTCTTGGGGAACTCTCCCTATCGCGCGTACTGGGGGATACTCCTTATTACACCGATAAACTCATCTTT,CALGELSLSRVLGDTPYYTDKLIF
TRDV1,-,-,TRDJ1,TGTGCTCTTGGGGAATTACGGAGGCTCGGTGGCGATAAACTCATCTTT,CALGELRRLGGDKLIF
TRDV1,-,TRDD3,TRDJ1,TGTGCTCTTGGGGAAGGGGGATACGACACCGATAAACTCATCTTT,CALGEGGYDTDKLIF
TRDV1,-,TRDD3,TRDJ1,TGTGCTCTTGGGGAACTAGCGGACGCCTTACTGGGGGCCGCGGTTAAACTCATCTTT,CALGELADALLGAAVKLIF
TRDV1,-,TRDD3,TRDJ1,TGTGCTCTTGGGGAACCCGTTTCCGCGCCGTACTGGGGGTTACCGTACACCGATAAACTCATCTTT,CALGEPVSAPYWGLPYTDKLIF
TRDV1,-,TRDD2,TRDJ1,TGTGCTCTTGGGGACTTCCTATCACCGTCCGGTAAACTCATCTTT,CALGDFLSPSGKLIF
TRDV1,-,-,TRDJ1,TGTGCTCTTGGGAACTTCGCAACATCTTTAACTGAACTGGGCTTTCTTTACACCGATAAACTCATCTTT,CALGNFATSLTELGFLYTDKLIF
TRDV1,few,-,TRDJ1,TGTGCTCTTGGGGAACGGAAAGCCTCTTACACCGATAAACTCATCTTT,CALGERKASYTDKLIF
TRDV1,-,TRDD3,TRDJ1,TGTGCTCTTGGGGGAGAACCTATATGGGGGACCTATAAACTCATCTTT,CALGGEPIWGTYKLIF
TRDV1,-,-,TRDJ1,TGTGCTCTTGGGGAACTATGCCCTTCCTCTTCCAAGGGGGCTGGGGGAATGGCACTCATCTTT,CALGELCPSSSKGAGGMALIF
TRDV1,few,TRDD3,TRDJ1,TGTGCTCTTGGGGTCGACCCCTCACTGGGGGATGCCGACACCGATAAACTCATCTTT,CALGVDPSLGDADTDKLIF